One TCR beta chain is described in this entry. This clonotype showed up just a few times. Its specific antigen is unknown. No qualities accompany the bases; no much larger clone lies one base away. This sample was included in a study (dated by TCRdb to 2016 to 2018). V loses 3 bases, J loses 0 bases, and the germline ends lie 22 bases apart. There are 19 amino acids in the CDR3, from cysteine to phenylalanine inclusive. The only DNA kept is the CDR3, 57 bases in frame from the first base. CDR1 and CDR2, per the germline V gene, are MDHEN and SYDVKM. Library preparation employed RT-PCR. The data were produced on an Illumina MiSeq. Through fastp at Q25 and MiXCR, TCRdb rebuilt clones from the public reads, retaining in-frame beta chains. Merged by CDR3 protein, the rows form single entries marked with the most common genes and DNA. Here the sample has hundreds of thousands of distinct CDR3 sequences; approximately 14% occur a single time. 3.6% of the sample goes to the ten largest clones.

The material sequenced was memory CD4+ T cells from blood. The rearrangement combines TRBV28 with TRBJ2-3; the D gene is perhaps TRBD1, from 6 matching bases. The clonotype comes from a female donor in good health, serving as a healthy control. CDR3 loop: CASSFLGSTGNHSTDTQYF. In nucleotide form, the sequence is TGTGCCAGCAGTTTCCTAGGTTCGACAGGTAACCATAGCACAGATACGCAGTATTTT.